A single sample is the source of the 30 T cell receptor beta chains below, sequenced in a study of a mutant IDH1 vaccine in newly diagnosed glioma. The data were produced by immunoSEQ multiplex PCR, yet TCRdb's version contains in-frame clones alone and is incomplete. In the table there are about 62,000 clones, about 89% of which are singletons. Time point given: week 11, during vaccination. In the vaccine, a single dose held 300 ug of the mutant IDH1 20-mer peptide, along with topical imiquimod. Their antigens remain unidentified. The sample consisted of PBMCs, taken from a glioma patient whose treatment included an IDH1 peptide vaccine. The receptors shown here come from a man aged 35-49 years with glioma.

The chain joins TRBV7-9 to TRBJ2-1; D is ambiguous. CDR3 size: 15 residues. V was clipped by 2 bases and J by 6 bases, with 14 bases between them. In germline, CDR1 is SEHNR, CDR2 FQNEAQ (reference sequence). CDR3 in amino acids: CASSLIQDSVNEQFF. As DNA, the CDR3 is TGTGCCAGCAGCTTAATCCAGGATAGTGTCAATGAGCAGTTCTTC.

V and J are TRBV5-1 and TRBJ2-2; no clear D gene. This CDR3 is 15 amino acids long. V lost 4 bases and J 3 bases, leaving 13 bases between the germline ends. Germline assignment: CDR1 SGHRS and CDR2 YFSETQ. In DNA, the CDR3 is TGCGCCAGCAGCCGCCATCCGTGGGACACCGGGGAGCTGTTTTTT. Its translation is CASSRHPWDTGELFF.

This clone has a handful of counts. The chain is built from TRBV29-1 and TRBJ1-2; 7 bases are shared with TRBD1. Germline V gives CDR1 SQVTM, CDR2 ANQGSEA. This CDR3 is 14 amino acids long. Trimming at V came to 5 bases and at J to 4 bases, leaving 10 bases not matched to a gene. The CDR3 DNA reads TGCAGCGTTATCCCGGGACAGACTTGCTATGGCTACACCTTC. Translating it yields CSVIPGQTCYGYTF. Full variable domain (outside the CDR3, taken from reference TRBV29-1 and TRBJ1-2): SAVISQKPSRDICQRGTSLTIQCQVDSQVTMMFWYRQQPGQSLTLIATANQGSEATYESGFVIDKFPISRPNLTFSTLTVSNMSPEDSSIYLCSVIPGQTCYGYTFGSGTRLTVV.

This clone was counted once. The rearrangement links TRBV27 to TRBJ1-4; tentatively, D is TRBD1 (5 bases). The germline V gene encodes CDR1 MNHEY and CDR2 SMNVEV (reference sequence). This CDR3 is built from 14 residues. V lost 6 bases to trimming and J lost 7 bases, with 15 bases between them. CDR3 loop: CASRSGATLEKLFF. The CDR3 DNA follows: TGTGCCAGCAGGTCCGGGGCGACCCTTGAAAAACTGTTTTTT.

The chain has TRBV11-2 and TRBJ2-2; the D gene is possibly TRBD1 (6 bases). Germline CDR1 and CDR2: SGHAT and FQNNGV. This CDR3 spans 17 amino acids. Trimming took off 5 bases at V and 5 bases at J, with 21 bases between the two ends. CDR3 in amino acids: CASSPPQGPSWTGELFF. The CDR3 nucleotides read TGTGCCAGCAGCCCCCCACAGGGTCCCTCTTGGACCGGGGAGCTGTTTTTT.

The CDR3 loop is CASSDNRYSYEQYF. DNA of the CDR3: TGTGCCAGCAGTGACAACAGGTATTCCTACGAGCAGTACTTC. The rearrangement links TRBV2 to TRBJ2-7; a possible D gene is TRBD1 (5 bases). The V and J ends lost 3 bases and 1 base respectively, with 10 bases between them. Germline V gives CDR1 SNHLY, CDR2 FYNNEI. This CDR3 spans 14 amino acids.

The gene calls are TRBV4-2 and TRBJ1-2; D not resolved. Germline V gene data show CDR1 as LGHNA and CDR2 as YNFKEQ. The CDR3 is 12 amino acids. With 0 bases removed from V and 8 bases from J, the gap between germline ends came to 7 bases. The CDR3 spells CASSQDRMGYTF. CDR3 nucleotides: TGTGCCAGCAGCCAAGATAGAATGGGCTACACCTTC.

J is TRBJ2-5 and V is TRBV7-6, with 16 bases aligning to TRBD2. The CDR3 length is 16 residues. The trim removed 5 bases at V and 4 bases at J, leaving 4 bases unmatched. The germline V gene has CDR1 SGHVS and CDR2 FNYEAQ. The CDR3 DNA follows: TGTGCCAGCAGCCCCGGGACTAGCGGGAGGGGAGAGACCCAGTACTTC. This sequence encodes CASSPGTSGRGETQYF. Together with reference TRBV7-6 and TRBJ2-5, the CDR3 gives the full variable domain: GAGVSQSPRYKVTKRGQDVALRCDPISGHVSLYWYRQALGQGPEFLTYFNYEAQQDKSGLPNDRFSAERPEGSISTLTIQRTEQRDSAMYRCASSPGTSGRGETQYFGPGTRLLVL.

This chain uses TRBV29-1 with TRBJ1-4; 7 bases are a match to TRBD1. From germline, CDR1 is SQVTM and CDR2 ANQGSEA. The CDR3 loop spans 13 amino acids. With 4 bases clipped from V and 8 bases from J, the junction kept 7 bases outside the gene matches. DNA of the CDR3: TGCAGCGTTGCAGGGGGTCTGAAAGAAAAACTGTTTTTT. Protein sequence: CSVAGGLKEKLFF.

The J gene is TRBJ2-3, the V gene TRBV5-4; D remains ambiguous. CDR1 and CDR2 (germline): SGHNT, YYREEE (reference sequence). The CDR3 length is 12 residues. The V and J ends lost 1 base and 8 bases respectively, with 8 bases between them. CDR3 coding DNA: TGTGCCAGCAGCTTGAACGGAGCTACGCAGTATTTT. As protein: CASSLNGATQYF. The full variable domain, rest sourced from reference TRBV5-4 and TRBJ2-3, is ETGVTQSPTHLIKTRGQQVTLRCSSQSGHNTVSWYQQALGQGPQFIFQYYREEENGRGNFPPRFSGLQFPNYSSELNVNALELDDSALYLCASSLNGATQYFGPGTRLTVL.

The chain links TRBV7-2 to TRBJ2-1, with D possibly being TRBD1 (6 bases). The V gene's germline CDR1 is SGHTA and CDR2 FQGNSA. The CDR3 runs to 15 residues. The V end was cut by 2 bases, the J end by 3 bases, with 11 bases between. The CDR3 loop is CASSLSQGNYNEQFF. CDR3 DNA: TGTGCCAGCAGCTTATCACAGGGAAACTACAATGAGCAGTTCTTC.

The V gene is TRBV7-3, the J gene TRBJ2-3; 9 positions agree with TRBD2. The CDR3 totals 16 residues. The germline V gene encodes CDR1 SGHTA and CDR2 FQGTGA. The ends lost 2 bases at V and 0 bases at J; junction bases unmatched: 3. CDR3 region: CASSLGLARSTDTQYF. The CDR3 coding sequence is TGTGCCAGCAGCTTAGGACTAGCGCGTAGCACAGATACGCAGTATTTT.

The V gene is TRBV2, the J gene TRBJ1-1, with D possibly being TRBD1 (5 bases). Trimming stripped 6 bases from V and 0 bases from J, with 14 bases between. Germline CDR1 and CDR2: SNHLY and FYNNEI. The CDR3 is 15 amino acids. Here the CDR3 reads CASRGGLGVNTEAFF. In nucleotides, the CDR3 is TGTGCCAGCAGGGGCGGGCTAGGGGTGAACACTGAAGCTTTCTTT.

This rearrangement joins TRBV27 to TRBJ2-3; possible D gene TRBD1, 5 bases. CDR1 is MNHEY and CDR2 is SMNVEV in the germline V gene (reference sequence). The CDR3 has 15 amino acids. V gave up 6 bases and J gave up 0 bases, with 13 bases separating them. CDR3: CASRIQGRSTDTQYF. The CDR3 nucleotides read TGTGCCAGCAGGATCCAGGGCCGAAGCACAGATACGCAGTATTTT.

This rearrangement joins TRBV7-7 to TRBJ2-5, with TRBD2 identical over 9 bases. Per the germline V gene, CDR1 is SSHAT and CDR2 is FNYEAQ (reference sequence). The CDR3 loop spans 16 amino acids. Trimming cost V 4 bases and J 4 bases; bases outside gene matches: 10. The CDR3 spells CASSWGSAGGPETQYF. In DNA form, the CDR3 reads TGTGCCAGCAGCTGGGGGTCGGCGGGGGGGCCAGAGACCCAGTACTTC. Together with reference TRBV7-7 and TRBJ2-5, the CDR3 gives the full variable domain: GAGVSQSPRYKVTKRGQDVTLRCDPISSHATLYWYQQALGQGPEFLTYFNYEAQPDKSGLPSDRFSAERPEGSISTLTIQRTEQRDSAMYRCASSWGSAGGPETQYFGPGTRLLVL.

The CDR3 is CASSAPPTGTEQYV. The CDR3 DNA sequence: TGTGCCAGCAGTGCCCCCCCTACAGGGACCGAGCAGTACGTC. V and J are TRBV6-1 and TRBJ2-7, with TRBD1 as a possible D gene (6 bases). CDR3 size: 14 residues. V was clipped by 4 bases and J by 6 bases, with 16 bases between them. From germline, CDR1 is MNHNS and CDR2 SASEGT.

By sample share, this clone is medium-sized. This rearrangement joins TRBV6-4 to TRBJ2-2, with D uncertain. CDR1 and CDR2 (germline): MRHNA, SNTAGT. CDR3 size: 13 residues. V dropped 2 bases and J dropped 3 bases, with 4 bases sitting between them. The CDR3 here is CASSDRDTGELFF. The CDR3 nucleotides read TGTGCCAGCAGTGACAGGGACACCGGGGAGCTGTTTTTT.

The chain has TRBV15 and TRBJ1-5, with 9 bases fitting TRBD1. The CDR3 consists of 15 residues. In germline, CDR1 is LNHNV, CDR2 YYDKDF (reference sequence). With V trimmed by 3 bases and J by 7 bases, 7 bases remained unmatched. The CDR3 bases are TGTGCCACCAGCAGCCGAACAGGGGGCAGACAGCCCCAGCATTTT. Translation gives CATSSRTGGRQPQHF.

This chain joins TRBV27 and TRBJ2-7, with 9 bases fitting TRBD1. The CDR3 runs 16 residues. Trimming took 3 bases from V and 2 from J; bases not matched to a gene: 8. Germline CDR1 and CDR2: MNHEY and SMNVEV (reference sequence). The CDR3 here is CASSFLRTGEAYEQYF. CDR3 DNA: TGTGCCAGCAGTTTCCTCAGGACAGGGGAGGCCTACGAGCAGTACTTC.

The rearrangement links TRBV7-6 to TRBJ1-2; D uncertain. Germline V gives CDR1 SGHVS, CDR2 FNYEAQ. V was trimmed by 0 bases and J by 7 bases, leaving 9 bases between them. There are 13 residues in the CDR3. Here the CDR3 reads CASSLASSSGYTF. In nucleotides, the CDR3 is TGTGCCAGCAGCTTAGCGTCCAGCTCTGGCTACACCTTC.

The chain employs TRBV9 and TRBJ2-5; D is tentatively TRBD1 or TRBD2 (5 bases each). Germline CDR1 is SGDLS and CDR2 is YYNGEE. The V gene lost 3 bases and the J gene lost 1 base, with 16 bases spanning the gap. CDR3 length: 16 amino acids. The CDR3 sequence: CASSGYDRDLQETQYF. The CDR3 nucleotides read TGTGCCAGCAGCGGATACGACCGGGACCTCCAAGAGACCCAGTACTTC.

This clone appeared once. Since the CDR3 does not end with the conserved phenylalanine or tryptophan, this likely comes from a read error. The V call is TRBV7-9, the J call TRBJ1-1; tentative D call: TRBD1 (5 bases). V shed 2 bases and J shed 7 bases, with 17 bases lying between them. Germline V gene lookup returns CDR1 SEHNR and CDR2 FQNEAQ (reference sequence). This CDR3 contains 15 residues. The CDR3 region has the DNA TGTGCCAGCAGCTTAAGAGCCCGAGGGGAGGGTGAAGCTTTCCTT. Translating it yields CASSLRARGEGEAFL.

The chain links TRBV6-6 to TRBJ1-6; the D is unclear. The V gene's germline CDR1 is MNHNY and CDR2 SVGAGI (reference sequence). With 6 bases removed from V and 7 bases from J, the gap between germline ends came to 10 bases. The CDR3 is 13 residues long. The CDR3 DNA reads as TGTGCCAGCAGCTACGTGGTCAATTCACCCCTCCACTTT. Translated: CASSYVVNSPLHF.

The V call is TRBV13, the J call TRBJ2-3, with 8 bases matching TRBD2. The CDR3 totals 14 residues. V lost 5 bases and J lost 4; bases outside the gene matches: 5. CDR1 is PRHDT, CDR2 FYEKMQ, per germline (reference sequence). Here the CDR3 DNA reads TGTGCCAGCAGCCGAGCGGGGGAGGCAGATACGCAGTATTTT. Translated, it gives CASSRAGEADTQYF.

The V and J genes are TRBV28 and TRBJ1-2, with a possible D match to TRBD1 (6 bases). Between the trimmed V and J ends, which lost 5 bases and 1 base, there was a span of 11 bases. The CDR3 has 14 amino acids. CDR1 and CDR2 from the germline V gene are MDHEN and SYDVKM. The CDR3 nucleotides are TGTGCCAGCAGTCTGGACAGACTTAACTATGGCTACACCTTC. Protein: CASSLDRLNYGYTF.

V usage is TRBV4-1 and J usage is TRBJ1-5; D is perhaps TRBD1 (6 bases). Germline lookup yields CDR1 MGHRA and CDR2 YSYEKL. This CDR3 spans 14 amino acids. Trimming removed 0 bases from V and 4 bases from J, with 7 bases in between. The DNA of the CDR3 is TGCGCCAGCAGCCAAGATCAGGGGAATCAGCCCCAGCATTTT. It is translated as CASSQDQGNQPQHF.

V usage is TRBV11-2 and J usage is TRBJ2-7; D is undetermined. The CDR3 is 15 amino acids. V was trimmed by 0 bases and J by 3 bases, leaving 12 bases between them. Per germline, CDR1 SGHAT and CDR2 FQNNGV. Here the CDR3 reads CASSLDGAARYEQYV. The CDR3 coding sequence is TGTGCCAGCAGCTTAGATGGAGCCGCTCGCTACGAGCAGTACGTC.

The CDR3 loop reads CASSVGPGTAIWAHNEQFF. CDR3 DNA sequence: TGTGCCAGCAGCGTAGGGCCGGGGACTGCAATCTGGGCCCACAATGAGCAGTTCTTC. The chain employs TRBV9 and TRBJ2-1; TRBD2 is a possible D gene (6 bases). Trimming removed 0 bases from V and 5 bases from J, with 24 bases in between. The CDR3 runs to 19 residues. CDR1 and CDR2 (germline): SGDLS, YYNGEE.

The chain has TRBV19 and TRBJ1-2; 10 nucleotides match TRBD1. J lost 6 bases, V lost 9 bases, and 7 bases had no gene match. Looked up from germline, CDR1 is LNHDA and CDR2 is SQIVND (reference sequence). This CDR3 is built from 13 residues. The CDR3 sequence is CASDRGRADGYTF. CDR3 bases: TGTGCCAGCGACAGGGGGCGTGCGGATGGCTACACCTTC.

This rearrangement joins TRBV19 to TRBJ1-2; D may be TRBD1 (6 bases). The germline V and J ends were trimmed by 3 bases and 2 bases, with 7 bases remaining between them. The CDR3 spans 13 residues. Germline V gene lookup returns CDR1 LNHDA and CDR2 SQIVND (reference sequence). Here the CDR3 DNA reads TGTGCCAGTAGTATTCAGGGGAACTATGGCTACACCTTC. Its translation: CASSIQGNYGYTF.